The 31 T cell receptor beta chains listed next were all sequenced from one sample in a study of blood T cell repertoires in COVID-19. Assay used: immunoSEQ multiplex PCR; TCRdb lists only in-frame clones, some missing. The repertoire holds about 29,000 clones, 84% seen once, with about 10% in the top ten. What was sequenced was peripheral blood. The receptor source for this set is a man older than 75 with active COVID-19.

The chain carries TRBV12-5 and TRBJ2-5; TRBD2 agrees at 15 bases. From germline, CDR1 is LGHNT and CDR2 FRNRAP. This CDR3 region has 18 residues. V lost 1 base to trimming and J lost 4 bases; unmatched junction nucleotides: 7. CDR3 DNA: TGTGCTAGTGGTTTGGCGGGACTAGCGGGGGGACGAGGAGAGACCCAGTACTTC. Protein: CASGLAGLAGGRGETQYF.

This rearrangement joins TRBV30 to TRBJ1-2, with 8 positions matching TRBD1. Germline V gene lookup returns CDR1 GTSNPN and CDR2 SVGIG (reference sequence). This CDR3 contains 17 residues. V was pared by 0 bases and J by 5 bases, with 14 bases of the junction left unmatched. The CDR3 DNA sequence: TGTGCCTGGAGTGTAGGGCGTACTCGGACAGGGCGATATGGCTACACCTTC. It encodes CAWSVGRTRTGRYGYTF.

This clone appeared a few times. This chain uses TRBV15 with TRBJ2-3; no clear D gene. The CDR3 length is 16 residues. CDR1 is LNHNV, CDR2 YYDKDF, per germline (reference sequence). With 0 bases removed from V and 4 bases from J, the gap between germline ends came to 14 bases. CDR3 sequence reads: CATSRETRLSADTQYF. The CDR3, as DNA: TGTGCCACCAGCAGAGAAACGCGGCTTTCTGCAGATACGCAGTATTTT.

The sample holds a few counts of this clone. The gene calls are TRBV11-2 and TRBJ2-5; D gene uncertain. V shed 2 bases and J shed 5 bases, with 9 bases lying between them. This CDR3 region has 13 residues. CDR1 and CDR2 from the germline V gene are SGHAT and FQNNGV. The CDR3 reads CASSLRVAETQYF. In nucleotides, the CDR3 is TGTGCCAGCAGCTTACGAGTTGCGGAGACCCAGTACTTC.

Comments on this clone: Other DNA sequences from this sample encode an identical CDR3 as well. This chain links TRBV20-1 with TRBJ2-5; the D is unclear. The germline V and J ends were trimmed by 0 bases and 4 bases, with 3 bases remaining between them. This CDR3 has 11 amino acids. Germline loops: CDR1 DFQATT, CDR2 SNEGSKA (reference sequence). In nucleotides, the CDR3 is TGCAGTGCTAGAGACAGAGAGACCCAGTACTTC. Translating it yields CSARDRETQYF.

The genes are TRBV5-4 and TRBJ2-2; maybe TRBD1 (6 bases). Trimming removed 2 bases at V and 1 base at J, with 12 bases between. This CDR3 region has 16 residues. Germline CDR1 SGHNT, CDR2 YYREEE (reference sequence). The CDR3 reads CASSFMIQGNTGELFF. DNA of the CDR3: TGTGCCAGCAGCTTTATGATACAGGGGAACACCGGGGAGCTGTTTTTT. The complete variable domain, with remaining parts taken from reference TRBV5-4 and TRBJ2-2, reads ETGVTQSPTHLIKTRGQQVTLRCSSQSGHNTVSWYQQALGQGPQFIFQYYREEENGRGNFPPRFSGLQFPNYSSELNVNALELDDSALYLCASSFMIQGNTGELFFGEGSRLTVL.

V is TRBV27 and J is TRBJ2-3; D not certain. V was pared by 8 bases and J by 7 bases, with 16 bases between. Germline V gene sequence: CDR1 MNHEY, CDR2 SMNVEV (reference sequence). This CDR3 has 13 residues. CDR3 sequence: CASQTVSRNTQYF. CDR3 in DNA: TGTGCCAGCCAAACAGTTTCCAGGAATACGCAGTATTTT.

CDR3 loop: CATGTTGGLETQYF. CDR3 nucleotides: TGTGCCACCGGGACGACGGGGGGGCTAGAGACCCAGTACTTC. The chain carries TRBV19 and TRBJ2-5; the match to TRBD2 covers 8 bases. Germline assignment: CDR1 LNHDA and CDR2 SQIVND (reference sequence). This CDR3 is 14 amino acids long. Trimming took 10 bases from V and 4 from J; bases not matched to a gene: 11.

V and J are TRBV12-3 or TRBV12-4 and TRBJ1-2, with 8 positions matching TRBD1. V shed 5 bases, J shed 5 bases, and the junction held 4 bases outside the gene matches. This CDR3 spans 13 amino acids. CDR3 nucleotide sequence: TGTGCCAGCAGTATCCGGACAGGGTATGGCTACACCTTC. As protein: CASSIRTGYGYTF.

The chain uses TRBV4-1 and TRBJ1-1; 7 bases line up with TRBD1. This CDR3 has 15 residues. V was clipped by 4 bases and J by 2 bases; unmatched bases: 7. Germline V gene sequence: CDR1 MGHRA, CDR2 YSYEKL. The CDR3: CASSRSGTANTEAFF. As DNA, the CDR3 is TGCGCCAGCAGCCGCTCAGGGACAGCCAACACTGAAGCTTTCTTT.

This clone has just one count. This CDR3 is CASSSRSQGWGDTEAFF. DNA for the CDR3: TGTGCCAGCAGCTCGCGTTCACAGGGGTGGGGAGACACTGAAGCTTTCTTT. The genes are TRBV5-6 and TRBJ1-1, with TRBD1 identical over 7 bases. Germline CDR1 and CDR2: SGHDT and YYEEEE. The ends lost 3 bases at V and 3 bases at J; junction bases unmatched: 14. CDR3 length equals 17 residues.

The gene calls are TRBV4-2 and TRBJ1-4; 7 nucleotides align to TRBD1. This CDR3 comprises 14 residues. V was clipped by 1 base and J by 5 bases; unmatched bases: 1. Germline CDR1 is LGHNA and CDR2 is YNFKEQ. As DNA, the CDR3 is TGTGCCAGCAGCCAAGGACAGGGAAATGAAAAACTGTTTTTT. This codes for CASSQGQGNEKLFF.

The genes are TRBV19 and TRBJ1-2; D unresolved. The CDR3 loop spans 11 amino acids. Trimming pared 4 bases from V and 11 bases from J, leaving 11 bases between. Germline CDR1 reads LNHDA; CDR2 reads SQIVND (reference sequence). This chain's CDR3 is CASSTENKYTF. CDR3 DNA sequence: TGTGCCAGTAGTACGGAGAACAAGTACACCTTC.

The rearrangement links TRBV10-3 to TRBJ1-1; D is uncertain. V lost 5 bases to trimming and J lost 1 base, with 8 bases between them. This CDR3 is built from 13 residues. Germline V CDR1 and CDR2: ENHRY, SYGVKD. The CDR3 spells CAISWSENTEAFF. The CDR3 DNA is TGTGCCATCAGTTGGTCAGAGAACACTGAAGCTTTCTTT.

The chain links TRBV6-5 to TRBJ1-4; D not certain. The germline gives CDR1 MNHEY, CDR2 SVGAGI. V gave up 6 bases and J gave up 4 bases, with 6 bases separating them. This CDR3 is 12 amino acids long. The CDR3 DNA sequence: TGTGCCAGCAGCGGTTATAATGAAAAACTGTTTTTT. Translating it yields CASSGYNEKLFF.

The V gene is TRBV9, the J gene TRBJ2-1; 12 nucleotides match TRBD2. From germline, CDR1 is SGDLS and CDR2 YYNGEE. Unmatched junction bases numbered 3, after V lost 0 bases and J lost 2 bases. CDR3 size: 17 residues. DNA of the CDR3: TGTGCCAGCAGCGTAGCTCTAGCGGGGGGGCCCTACAATGAGCAGTTCTTC. As protein: CASSVALAGGPYNEQFF.

The V and J genes are TRBV3-1 (or the pseudogene TRBV3-2) and TRBJ1-6; 7 nucleotides align to TRBD1. V lost 1 base to trimming and J lost 13 bases; unmatched junction nucleotides: 10. The germline gives CDR1 LGHDT, CDR2 YNNKEL (reference sequence). The CDR3 is made up of 15 amino acids. CDR3 in DNA: TGTGCCAGCAGCCAAGGTATACAGGGGAATCCTCCCCTCCACTTT. It codes for CASSQGIQGNPPLHF.

This clone has more than one count but fewer than ten. This chain links TRBV19 with TRBJ2-5; TRBD1 might be the D (5 bases). The CDR3 runs 13 residues. Trimming shortened V by 2 bases and J by 5 bases, and 9 bases separated the two germline ends. Germline V gives CDR1 LNHDA, CDR2 SQIVND (reference sequence). CDR3 nucleotides: TGTGCCAGTAGTATACAGGGTAGGGAGACCCAGTACTTC. Translated: CASSIQGRETQYF.

The chain links TRBV29-1 to TRBJ2-1; 10 bases match TRBD2. Germline values: CDR1 SQVTM, CDR2 ANQGSEA. With V trimmed by 7 bases and J by 4 bases, 10 bases remained unmatched. The CDR3 sequence is 15 residues long. The CDR3 spells CSARTSGRYYNEQFF. The CDR3 DNA reads TGCAGCGCTCGGACTAGCGGCCGGTATTACAATGAGCAGTTCTTC.

The V call is TRBV2, the J call TRBJ1-6; 8 bases agree with TRBD1. The CDR3 contains 15 residues. The V gene end was trimmed by 2 bases and the J gene end by 9 bases; junction bases not matched to a gene: 6. The germline gives CDR1 SNHLY, CDR2 FYNNEI. In DNA form, the CDR3 reads TGTGCCAGCAGTGAACGAGGACAGGGTGGTTCACCCCTCCACTTT. It codes for CASSERGQGGSPLHF. Full variable domain (rest looked up from reference TRBV2 and TRBJ1-6): EPEVTQTPSHQVTQMGQEVILRCVPISNHLYFYWYRQILGQKVEFLVSFYNNEISEKSEIFDDQFSVERPDGSNFTLKIRSTKLEDSAMYFCASSERGQGGSPLHFGNGTRLTVT.

This clone was counted between two and nine times. The gene calls are TRBV6-5 and TRBJ2-7, with 8 bases matching TRBD1. Unmatched junction bases numbered 7, after V lost 2 bases and J lost 1 base. The CDR3 consists of 16 residues. The germline V gene encodes CDR1 MNHEY and CDR2 SVGAGI. In DNA, the CDR3 is TGTGCCAGCAGTTACCGGAGGACAGGGTCATCCTACGAGCAGTACTTC. Translated: CASSYRRTGSSYEQYF.

The chain is built from TRBV4-1 and TRBJ1-5; weak D call: TRBD1 (5 bases). Germline values: CDR1 MGHRA, CDR2 YSYEKL. This CDR3 contains 15 residues. Between the trimmed V and J ends, which lost 1 base and 4 bases, there was a span of 11 bases. This chain's CDR3 is CASSQVGGGNQPQHF. In DNA, the CDR3 is TGCGCCAGCAGCCAAGTAGGCGGGGGGAATCAGCCCCAGCATTTT.

The genes are TRBV18 and TRBJ1-2; D remains unclear. Between the trimmed V and J ends, which lost 8 bases and 1 base, there was a span of 14 bases. This CDR3 has 14 amino acids. The germline gives CDR1 KGHSH, CDR2 LQKENI. CDR3 residues: CASAVGRNNYGYTF. The CDR3 nucleotides are TGTGCCAGCGCCGTCGGGAGGAATAACTATGGCTACACCTTC.

V is TRBV25-1 and J is TRBJ2-7; TRBD1 matches at 10 bases. This CDR3 comprises 15 residues. The V gene's germline CDR1 is MGHDK and CDR2 SYGVNS. Losses at the gene ends were 10 bases for V and 4 bases for J; bases not matched to a gene: 13. CDR3 sequence: CATIRDRGLSYEQYF. The CDR3 bases are TGTGCCACAATCCGGGACAGGGGTTTGAGTTACGAGCAGTACTTC.

J is TRBJ2-2 and V is TRBV6-2 or TRBV6-3; 8 bases align to TRBD1. V shed 5 bases, J shed 6 bases, and the junction held 5 bases outside the gene matches. Germline lookup yields CDR1 MNHEY and CDR2 SVGEGT. This CDR3 has 14 residues. Here the CDR3 reads CASSPDRAAGELFF. The DNA for the CDR3 is TGTGCCAGCAGTCCGGACAGGGCGGCCGGGGAGCTGTTTTTT.

The chain recombines TRBV5-6 with TRBJ2-7; 9 bases agree with TRBD1. With 0 bases clipped from V and 1 base from J, the junction kept 5 bases outside the gene matches. The CDR3 runs to 16 residues. The germline V gene encodes CDR1 SGHDT and CDR2 YYEEEE. CDR3: CASSLDPGTGSYEQYF. The CDR3 coding sequence is TGTGCCAGCAGCTTGGATCCGGGGACAGGGTCCTACGAGCAGTACTTC.

The CDR3 region is CASSEAGPGDRQPQHF. The CDR3 nucleotides read TGTGCCAGCAGTGAAGCAGGGCCAGGGGATCGTCAGCCCCAGCATTTT. The chain is built from TRBV6-1 and TRBJ1-5; perhaps TRBD1 as D (6 bases). The CDR3 has 16 amino acids. Germline loops: CDR1 MNHNS, CDR2 SASEGT. V shed 0 bases and J shed 6 bases, with 15 bases lying between them.

This sequence joins TRBV30 and TRBJ1-4; 10 bases fit TRBD1. The trim removed 1 base at V and 3 bases at J, leaving 5 bases unmatched. Germline assignment: CDR1 GTSNPN and CDR2 SVGIG (reference sequence). There are 16 residues in the CDR3. CDR3: CAWSGTGGRPNEKLFF. The CDR3 DNA sequence: TGTGCCTGGAGTGGGACAGGGGGTCGGCCTAATGAAAAACTGTTTTTT.

The gene calls are TRBV19 and TRBJ1-5; unclear D gene. Germline V CDR1 and CDR2: LNHDA, SQIVND (reference sequence). V gave up 7 bases and J gave up 3 bases, with 16 bases separating them. This CDR3 has 15 residues. CDR3 loop: CASKGLEGDNQPQHF. CDR3 DNA: TGTGCCAGTAAGGGATTGGAGGGCGACAATCAGCCCCAGCATTTT.

V gene TRBV5-1 combines with J gene TRBJ2-1; D is perhaps TRBD2 (5 bases). This CDR3 spans 15 amino acids. The V end was cut by 5 bases, the J end by 4 bases, with 16 bases between. Germline V gene sequence: CDR1 SGHRS, CDR2 YFSETQ. The DNA of the CDR3 is TGCGCCAGCAGTGGTGGAGGACTCCAATACAATGAGCAGTTCTTC. It translates to CASSGGGLQYNEQFF.

The V and J genes are TRBV6-5 and TRBJ1-1, with 7 bases aligning to TRBD1. The CDR3 covers 13 residues. CDR1 is MNHEY, CDR2 SVGAGI, per germline. V was clipped by 6 bases and J by 0 bases; unmatched bases: 1. The CDR3 DNA is TGTGCCAGCAGGGGACAGCTGAACACTGAAGCTTTCTTT. It codes for CASRGQLNTEAFF.